This T cell receptor beta chain was profiled in a study of blood T cell repertoires in COVID-19. Study as a whole: The United States, Italy and Spain were the sources of the acute and convalescent COVID-19 samples. T cells, B-cell-depleted T cells, or PBMCs provided the cDNA or gDNA that served as material.

Germline assignment: CDR1 MNHNS and CDR2 SASEGT. V gave up 6 bases and J gave up 7 bases; unmatched junction bases: 7. This CDR3 is 14 amino acids long. This clone was picked up one time. Under the authors' procedure: By means of reference gene primer amplification, nucleated cell counts were estimated. Here immunoSEQ multiplex PCR was the method, and the copy in TCRdb shows in-frame clones only, minus some. The V and J calls and the clone size are those of that table, but D and trimming were determined from the DNA. The table has some 150,000 clones, around 82% seen once; the top ten hold under 15%. This receptor was obtained from a man aged 60 to 69 with active or convalescent COVID-19. The chain uses TRBV6-1 and TRBJ2-7, with 12 bases matching TRBD1. Specimen: peripheral blood. DNA for the CDR3: TGTGCCAGCAGACCGGGACAGGGGGCAGGGGAGCAGTACTTC. This translates into CASRPGQGAGEQYF.